This T cell receptor (beta chain) was sequenced during a study of beta chain features in type 1 diabetes. Findings and caveats of the study: Moderate but significant shortening of TCRB CDR3s was recorded in all four CD4+ subsets from Type 1 diabetes patients. Shorter templates might be favored by PCR, equally in patients and controls. Fewer insertions but more deletions were seen at VDJ junctions in type 1 diabetes patients.

What was sequenced were expressed TCRB transcripts, since all of the isolated RNA had been reverse transcribed. Only in-frame clones appear in the TCRdb table, and some are missing; sequencing was by immunoSEQ multiplex PCR. The sample lists 330,000 or so clones, roughly 12% seen once, with approximately 0.011% in the top ten. This clone was picked up a small number of times. Its specificity is unknown. This clonotype originated in a woman younger than 35 with type 1 diabetes. Input material: naive CD4+ T cells from blood.

The CDR3 DNA reads TGCAGCGTCACCCGGGACAGGCTTAATGAAAAACTGTTTTTT. It specifies CSVTRDRLNEKLFF. The rearrangement links TRBV29-1 to TRBJ1-4; 8 nucleotides align to TRBD1. The V segment lost 6 bases and the J segment 4 bases; nucleotides outside the gene matches: 7. CDR1 SQVTM and CDR2 ANQGSEA come from the germline V gene. The CDR3 sequence is 14 residues long.